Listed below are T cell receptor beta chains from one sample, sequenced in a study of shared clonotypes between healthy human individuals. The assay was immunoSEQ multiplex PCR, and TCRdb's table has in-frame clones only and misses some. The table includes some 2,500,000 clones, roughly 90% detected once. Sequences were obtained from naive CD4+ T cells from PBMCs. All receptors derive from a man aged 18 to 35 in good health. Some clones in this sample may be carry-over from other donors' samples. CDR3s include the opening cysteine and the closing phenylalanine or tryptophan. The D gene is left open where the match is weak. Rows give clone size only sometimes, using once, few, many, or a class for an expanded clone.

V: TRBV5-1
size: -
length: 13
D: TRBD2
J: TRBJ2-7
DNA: TGCGCCAGCAGCCCCACTAGCGGCTACGAGCAGTACTTC
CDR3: CASSPTSGYEQYF

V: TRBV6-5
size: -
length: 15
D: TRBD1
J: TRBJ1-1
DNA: TGTGCCAGCAGCAGGACAGGGGATAGGAACACTGAAGCTTTCTTT
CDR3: CASSRTGDRNTEAFF

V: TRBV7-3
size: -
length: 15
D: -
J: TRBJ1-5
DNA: TGTGCCAGCAGCCCCTCGGGGTTCAGGGACCAGCCCCAGCATTTT
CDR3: CASSPSGFRDQPQHF

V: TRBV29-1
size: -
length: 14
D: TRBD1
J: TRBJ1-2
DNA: TGCAGCGTTGTTACCCCCGCAGGGGGTTATGGCTACACCTTC
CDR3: CSVVTPAGGYGYTF

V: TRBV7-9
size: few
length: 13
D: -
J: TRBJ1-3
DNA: TGTGCCAGCAGCTTAGATAGTGGAAACACCATATATTTT
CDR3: CASSLDSGNTIYF

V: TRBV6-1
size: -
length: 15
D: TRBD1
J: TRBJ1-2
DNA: TGTGCCAGCAGAGTCTACAGGGGAGCCAACTATGGCTACACCTTC
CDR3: CASRVYRGANYGYTF

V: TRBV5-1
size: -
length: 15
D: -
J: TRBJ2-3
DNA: TGCGCCAGCAGCATTTTAGTTGATAGCACAGATACGCAGTATTTT
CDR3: CASSILVDSTDTQYF

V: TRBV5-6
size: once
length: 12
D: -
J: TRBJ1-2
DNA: TGTGCCAGCAGCTTTGGAGGGGTCGACTACACCTTC
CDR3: CASSFGGVDYTF

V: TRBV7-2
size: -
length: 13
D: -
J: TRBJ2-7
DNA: TGTGCCAGCAGCTCGCGTCCCAACTACGAGCAGTACTTC
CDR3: CASSSRPNYEQYF

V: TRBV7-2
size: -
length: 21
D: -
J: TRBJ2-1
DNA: TGTGCCAGCAGCTTAGCTTACGGGACGGGCAAGGACGCTTCTGGTAATTATGAGCAGTTCTTC
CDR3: CASSLAYGTGKDASGNYEQFF

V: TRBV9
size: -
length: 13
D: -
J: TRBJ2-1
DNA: TGTGCCAGCAGCGTCCAGATCAACAATGAGCAGTTCTTC
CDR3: CASSVQINNEQFF

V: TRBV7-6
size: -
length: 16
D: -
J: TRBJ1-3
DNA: TGTGCCAGCAGCCCAAGGTGGGGGAGCTCTGGAAACACCATATATTTT
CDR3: CASSPRWGSSGNTIYF

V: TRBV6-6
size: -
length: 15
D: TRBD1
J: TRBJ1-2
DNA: TGTGCCAGCAGTACTAGGACAGGGGCCCAGCGTGGCTACACCTTC
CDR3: CASSTRTGAQRGYTF

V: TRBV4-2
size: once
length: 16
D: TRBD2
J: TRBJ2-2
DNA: TGTGCCAGCAGCCAAACGACTAGCGGGAGGGTCGGGGAGCTGTTTTTT
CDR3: CASSQTTSGRVGELFF

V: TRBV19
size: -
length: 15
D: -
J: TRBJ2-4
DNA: TGTGCCAGTAGTCCTCCAGTTTGGGGCAAAAACATTCAGTACTTC
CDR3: CASSPPVWGKNIQYF

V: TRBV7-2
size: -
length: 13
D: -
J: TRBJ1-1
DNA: TGTGCCAGCAGCTTAGTGGTGAAAGCTGAAGCTTTCTTT
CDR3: CASSLVVKAEAFF

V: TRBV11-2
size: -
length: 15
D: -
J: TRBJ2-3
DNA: TGTGCCAGCAGCTTAGATTTTCAGGGAGCTTATACGCAGTATTTT
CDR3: CASSLDFQGAYTQYF

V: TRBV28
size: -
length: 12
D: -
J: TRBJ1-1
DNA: TGTGCCAGCAGCCTCCCCAGGGCCTTTGGAATCTTT
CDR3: CASSLPRAFGIF

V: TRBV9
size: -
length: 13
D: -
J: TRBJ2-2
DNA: TGTGCCAGCAGCCGTATTTACACCGGGGAGCTGTTTTTT
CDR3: CASSRIYTGELFF

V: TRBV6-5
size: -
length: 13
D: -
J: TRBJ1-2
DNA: TGTGCCAGCAGTAGCCGGGCCGTTATTGGCTACACCTTC
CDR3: CASSSRAVIGYTF

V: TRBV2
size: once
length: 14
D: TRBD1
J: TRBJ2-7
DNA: TGTGCCAGCAGTGGGTTAGGGGGCCCCTACGAGCAGTACTTC
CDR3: CASSGLGGPYEQYF

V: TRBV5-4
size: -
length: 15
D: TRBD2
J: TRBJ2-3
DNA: TGTGCCAGCAGCTTGGCGGGGGGGAGAGTAGATACGCAGTATTTT
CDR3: CASSLAGGRVDTQYF

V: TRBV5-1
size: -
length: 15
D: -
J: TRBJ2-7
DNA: TGCGCCAGCAGCTTGTCATGGGATCCTGATAACGAGCAGTACTTC
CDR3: CASSLSWDPDNEQYF

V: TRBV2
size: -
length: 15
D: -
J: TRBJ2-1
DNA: TGTGCCAGCAGCCGCCGACGGGACCCCTCTACTGAGCAGTTCTTC
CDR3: CASSRRRDPSTEQFF

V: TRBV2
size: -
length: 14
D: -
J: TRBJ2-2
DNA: TGTGCCAGCATGAGGCAGGGGATGTCCGGGGAGCTGTTTTTT
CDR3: CASMRQGMSGELFF

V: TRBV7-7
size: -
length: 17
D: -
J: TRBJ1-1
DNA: TGTGCCAGCAGCTCAAATTGGGGGGAGGAGACGAACACTGAAGCTTTCTTT
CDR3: CASSSNWGEETNTEAFF

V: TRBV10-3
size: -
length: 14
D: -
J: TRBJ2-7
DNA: TGTGCCATCAGGGACGACAGACCTCCAGCGGCGCAGTACTTC
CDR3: CAIRDDRPPAAQYF

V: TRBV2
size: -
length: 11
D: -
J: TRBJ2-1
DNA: TGTGCCAGTGTTATGAACAATGAGCAGTTCTTC
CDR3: CASVMNNEQFF

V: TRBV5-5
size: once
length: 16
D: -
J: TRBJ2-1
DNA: TGTGCCAGCAGCTTGGCAGGGAGCGGGTCCTACAATGAGCAGTTCTTC
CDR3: CASSLAGSGSYNEQFF

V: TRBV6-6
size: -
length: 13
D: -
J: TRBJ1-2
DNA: TGTGCCAGCAGTTACTCGGTGGGAGATGGCTACACCTTC
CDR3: CASSYSVGDGYTF

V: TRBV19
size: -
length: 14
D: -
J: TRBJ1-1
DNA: TGTGCCAGTAGTAGTTTTACAGGGAACACTGAAGCTTTCTTT
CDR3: CASSSFTGNTEAFF

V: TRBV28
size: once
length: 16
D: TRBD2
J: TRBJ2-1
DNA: TGTGCCAGCAGGATGGGGGGGAGCGGGAGGGGAAATGAGCAGTTCTTC
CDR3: CASRMGGSGRGNEQFF

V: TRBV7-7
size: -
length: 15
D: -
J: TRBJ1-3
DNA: TGTGCCAGCAGCTTGGGTTTTGCCTCTGGAAACACCATATATTTT
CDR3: CASSLGFASGNTIYF

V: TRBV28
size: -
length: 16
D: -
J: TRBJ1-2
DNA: TGTGCCAGCAGTACCCTCGTGGAGAAAGATAACTATGGCTACACCTTC
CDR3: CASSTLVEKDNYGYTF

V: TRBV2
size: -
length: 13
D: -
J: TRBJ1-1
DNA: TGTGCCAGCAGTGCGACAGTGAACACTGAAGCTTTCTTT
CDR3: CASSATVNTEAFF

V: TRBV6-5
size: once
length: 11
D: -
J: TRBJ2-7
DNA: TGTGCCAGCAGTCAGGGGCTCGAGCAGTACTTC
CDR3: CASSQGLEQYF

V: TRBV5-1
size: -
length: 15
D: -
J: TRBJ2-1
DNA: TGCGCCAGCAGTCTTTCTAGCTTTAGCTACAATGAGCAGTTCTTC
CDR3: CASSLSSFSYNEQFF

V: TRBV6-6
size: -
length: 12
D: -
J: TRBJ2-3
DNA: TGTGCCAGCAGTTACTACGGGGATACGCAGTATTTT
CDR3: CASSYYGDTQYF

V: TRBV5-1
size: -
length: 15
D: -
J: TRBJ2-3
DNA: TGCGCCAGCAGCTCGGCGGGCAGGAGCGCAGATACGCAGTATTTT
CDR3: CASSSAGRSADTQYF

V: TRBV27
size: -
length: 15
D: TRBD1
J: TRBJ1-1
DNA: TGTGCCAGCAGAGCTCACAGGGGGCCAGGCACTGAAGCTTTCTTT
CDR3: CASRAHRGPGTEAFF

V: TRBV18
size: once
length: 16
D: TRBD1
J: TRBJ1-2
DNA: TGTGCCAGCTCACCCCTCGGACAGGGGACTAACTATGGCTACACCTTC
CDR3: CASSPLGQGTNYGYTF

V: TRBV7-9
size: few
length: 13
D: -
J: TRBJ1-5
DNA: TGTGCCAGCAGCCGAACAGGGAATCAGCCCCAGCATTTT
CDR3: CASSRTGNQPQHF

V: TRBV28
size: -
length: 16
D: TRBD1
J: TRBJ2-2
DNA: TGTGCCAGCAAGCCACAGGGGGCGTTAAGGACCGGGGAGCTGTTTTTT
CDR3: CASKPQGALRTGELFF

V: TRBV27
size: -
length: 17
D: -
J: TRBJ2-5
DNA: TGTGCCAGCAGTACCGATCGGGACAGACTAGGAAAAGAGACCCAGTACTTC
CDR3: CASSTDRDRLGKETQYF

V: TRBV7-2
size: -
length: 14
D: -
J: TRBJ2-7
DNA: TGTGCCAGCAGCTCCATAGGTGGGACCTACGAGCAGTACTTC
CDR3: CASSSIGGTYEQYF

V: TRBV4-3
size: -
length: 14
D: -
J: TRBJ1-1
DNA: TGCGCCAGCAGCCAACGACAAGCCGACACTGAAGCTTTCTTT
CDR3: CASSQRQADTEAFF

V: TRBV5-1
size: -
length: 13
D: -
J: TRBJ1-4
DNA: TGCGCCAGCAGCTTGGTGGCGGCAGAAAAACTGTTTTTT
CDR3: CASSLVAAEKLFF

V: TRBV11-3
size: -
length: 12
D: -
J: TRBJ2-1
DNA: TGTGCCAGCAGCCCACCGAGGGATGAGCAGTTCTTC
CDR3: CASSPPRDEQFF

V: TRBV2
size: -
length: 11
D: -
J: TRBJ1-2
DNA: TGTGCCAGCAGTGCCAGTTATGGCTACACCTTC
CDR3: CASSASYGYTF

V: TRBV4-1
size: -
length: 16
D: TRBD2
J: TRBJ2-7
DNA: TGCGCCAGCAGCCGCGGGACGGGAGGGGGGTCCTACGAGCAGTACTTC
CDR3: CASSRGTGGGSYEQYF

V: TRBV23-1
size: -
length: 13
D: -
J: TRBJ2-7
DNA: TGCGCCAGCAGTCAACCGACGGCTTACGAGCAGTACTTC
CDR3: CASSQPTAYEQYF

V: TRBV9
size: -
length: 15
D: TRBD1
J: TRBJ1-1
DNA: TGTGCCAGCAGCCCCCGGACAGGGGCTCAAACTGAAGCTTTCTTT
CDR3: CASSPRTGAQTEAFF